The rows below give T cell receptor beta chains drawn from one sample of a study of blood T cell repertoires in COVID-19. TCRdb's copy holds only in-frame clones and misses some; the assay was immunoSEQ multiplex PCR. The sample contains under 250,000 clones, about three quarters of which appear only once. Sequenced sample: peripheral blood. The receptors shown here come from a woman aged 65 to 85 with acute or convalescent COVID-19. The CDR3 runs from the conserved cysteine through the conserved F or W. D genes are given only for firm matches. Clone size is stated in some rows and not others, as once, few, many or a class when expanded.

abundance	d_gene	len	j_gene	v_gene	CDR3aa	CDR3nt
few	.	15	TRBJ2-3	TRBV23-1	CASSHSGRPPDTQYF	TGCGCCAGCAGTCATTCGGGTCGGCCGCCAGATACGCAGTATTTT
.	.	13	TRBJ1-2	TRBV6-5	CASSYSIGRGYTF	TGTGCCAGCAGTTACTCGATTGGGAGAGGCTACACCTTC
.	.	14	TRBJ1-5	TRBV2	CASRRVGGNQPQHF	TGTGCCAGCAGGAGGGTTGGGGGGAATCAGCCCCAGCATTTT
.	.	14	TRBJ1-1	TRBV5-1	CASSPGGGSTEAFF	TGCGCCAGCAGCCCGGGGGGGGGATCCACTGAAGCTTTCTTT
.	.	13	TRBJ1-6	TRBV11-2	CASSPGGISPLHF	TGTGCCAGCAGCCCGGGGGGGATTTCACCCCTCCACTTT
.	TRBD2	16	TRBJ2-1	TRBV5-1	CASSLGGLAGYNEQFF	TGCGCCAGCAGCTTGGGGGGACTAGCGGGATACAATGAGCAGTTCTTC
.	TRBD2	14	TRBJ2-3	TRBV3-1/TRBV3-2	CASSSAGGGDTQYF	TGTGCCAGCAGCTCCGCGGGGGGAGGGGATACGCAGTATTTT
few	.	15	TRBJ2-2	TRBV10-3	CAISIDRTFTGELFF	TGTGCCATCAGTATCGACAGGACCTTCACCGGGGAGCTGTTTTTT
once	TRBD1	14	TRBJ1-6	TRBV5-6	CASTYDRGNSPLHF	TGTGCCAGCACCTACGACAGGGGGAACTCACCCCTCCACTTT
.	TRBD1	15	TRBJ2-1	TRBV5-1	CASSYDRVDGNEQFF	TGCGCCAGCAGCTACGACAGGGTGGACGGCAATGAGCAGTTCTTC
.	TRBD1	17	TRBJ1-4	TRBV23-1	CASRALEGARENEKLFF	TGCGCCAGCAGGGCCTTGGAGGGGGCGCGGGAAAATGAAAAACTGTTTTTT
.	.	14	TRBJ1-3	TRBV3-1/TRBV3-2	CASREGTAGNTIYF	TGTGCCAGCCGAGAGGGAACAGCTGGAAACACCATATATTTT
.	.	13	TRBJ2-3	TRBV29-1	CSGGSLSTDTQYF	TGCAGCGGGGGCTCCCTTAGCACAGATACGCAGTATTTT
.	.	14	TRBJ1-1	TRBV30	CAWSPGNMNTEAFF	TGTGCCTGGAGTCCCGGGAATATGAACACTGAAGCTTTCTTT
.	.	13	TRBJ2-7	TRBV7-2	CASNPTGSYEQYF	TGTGCCAGCAACCCGACAGGCAGCTACGAGCAGTACTTC
.	TRBD1	16	TRBJ1-3	TRBV6-1	CASSEGGQGSAYTIYF	TGTGCCAGCAGTGAAGGGGGACAGGGGAGTGCTTACACCATATATTTT
.	TRBD1	16	TRBJ1-2	TRBV19	CASNRAITGAPYGYTF	TGTGCCAGTAATCGGGCGATAACAGGGGCACCCTATGGCTACACCTTC
.	TRBD2	17	TRBJ2-1	TRBV5-4	CASSSGRGGQAYNEQFF	TGTGCCAGCAGCTCTGGTCGGGGGGGCCAAGCTTACAATGAGCAGTTCTTC
many	.	17	TRBJ2-3	TRBV5-1	CASSSQLTTGTPDTQYF	TGCGCCAGCAGCTCCCAATTAACTACAGGGACGCCAGATACGCAGTATTTT
.	.	15	TRBJ2-3	TRBV6-6	CASSLLDSFTDTQYF	TGTGCCAGCAGCCTCCTGGACAGCTTCACAGATACGCAGTATTTT
.	TRBD1	12	TRBJ2-1	TRBV25-1	CATGDRANEQFF	TGTGCCACTGGGGACAGGGCGAATGAGCAGTTCTTC
.	.	18	TRBJ2-3	TRBV7-6	CASSLEARDLTGTDTQYF	TGTGCCAGCAGCTTAGAGGCTCGGGACTTAACTGGCACAGATACGCAGTATTTT
.	TRBD1	17	TRBJ1-6	TRBV18	CASSPQVPGQGRSPLHF	TGTGCCAGCTCACCACAAGTTCCGGGACAGGGGAGGTCACCCCTCCACTTT
.	.	14	TRBJ1-1	TRBV19	CASSDSFLNTEAFF	TGTGCCAGTAGTGACAGTTTTTTGAACACTGAAGCTTTCTTT
.	.	13	TRBJ2-1	TRBV18	CASSPTRDNEQFF	TGTGCCAGCTCACCCACCCGGGACAATGAGCAGTTCTTC
once	.	14	TRBJ1-5	TRBV6-6	CASSPTSLDQPQHF	TGTGCCAGCAGCCCTACCTCCCTTGATCAGCCCCAGCATTTT
.	TRBD1	13	TRBJ1-1	TRBV6-6	CASSQDRDTEAFF	TGTGCCAGCAGCCAAGACAGGGACACTGAAGCTTTCTTT
once	TRBD1	16	TRBJ2-4	TRBV7-2	CASSFSRDRGGNIQYF	TGTGCCAGCAGCTTTTCCCGGGACAGGGGAGGGAACATTCAGTACTTC
.	.	13	TRBJ1-1	TRBV2	CASSQTGDTEAFF	TGTGCCAGCAGTCAGACAGGAGACACTGAAGCTTTCTTT
.	.	12	TRBJ1-1	TRBV10-3	CAISEEYTEAFF	TGTGCCATCAGTGAGGAGTACACTGAAGCTTTCTTT
.	.	14	TRBJ2-7	TRBV6-5	CASSPFDLGYEQYF	TGTGCCAGCAGTCCATTCGACTTAGGCTACGAGCAGTACTTC
.	.	13	TRBJ1-5	TRBV10-2	CASSDRDNQPQHF	TGCGCCAGCAGTGACAGGGACAATCAGCCCCAGCATTTT
.	.	13	TRBJ1-5	TRBV4-3	CASSQELEQPQHF	TGCGCCAGCAGCCAAGAACTCGAGCAGCCCCAGCATTTT
.	TRBD1	13	TRBJ2-5	TRBV18	CASSPLTGETQYF	TGTGCCAGCTCACCACTGACAGGGGAGACCCAGTACTTC
once	TRBD2	15	TRBJ2-5	TRBV9	CASSVAGLAALAKYF	TGTGCCAGCAGCGTAGCTGGGCTAGCGGCTCTAGCCAAGTACTTC
.	.	14	TRBJ1-5	TRBV3-1/TRBV3-2	CASSQGAGNQPQHF	TGTGCCAGCAGCCAAGGGGCGGGGAATCAGCCCCAGCATTTT
.	TRBD1	17	TRBJ2-3	TRBV4-2	CASSQELTGRSTDTQYF	TGTGCCAGCAGCCAAGAGCTGACAGGGCGGAGCACAGATACGCAGTATTTT
once	TRBD1	15	TRBJ2-7	TRBV6-2/TRBV6-3	CASRPTGASVDEQYF	TGTGCCAGCAGGCCTACAGGGGCTTCAGTGGACGAGCAGTACTTC
.	TRBD1	14	TRBJ1-6	TRBV7-9	CASSLEGQAAPLHF	TGTGCCAGCAGCTTAGAGGGACAGGCCGCACCCCTCCACTTT
.	.	12	TRBJ1-1	TRBV27	CASSFSHGEAFF	TGTGCCAGCAGTTTTTCCCACGGTGAAGCTTTCTTT
.	TRBD1	14	TRBJ1-5	TRBV19	CASSMWDRQQPQHF	TGTGCCAGTAGTATGTGGGACAGGCAACAGCCCCAGCATTTT
.	.	14	TRBJ2-7	TRBV5-1	CASSPGQTGDEQYF	TGCGCCAGCAGCCCAGGACAAACTGGCGACGAGCAGTACTTC
.	TRBD1	17	TRBJ1-6	TRBV13	CASSAAGGVSYNSPLHF	TGTGCCAGCAGCGCGGCAGGGGGTGTCTCCTATAATTCACCCCTCCACTTT
few	TRBD1	15	TRBJ1-4	TRBV7-2	CASSAGTVPNEKLFF	TGTGCCAGCAGTGCTGGGACAGTTCCTAATGAAAAACTGTTTTTT
.	TRBD2	13	TRBJ2-5	TRBV15	CATRASGQETQYF	TGTGCCACCAGGGCTAGCGGACAAGAGACCCAGTACTTC
once	.	12	TRBJ1-2	TRBV6-5	CASKQALYGYTF	TGTGCCAGCAAGCAGGCTCTCTATGGCTACACCTTC
few	.	12	TRBJ2-2	TRBV18	CASSSYTGELFF	TGTGCCAGCTCATCCTACACCGGGGAGCTGTTTTTT
.	.	15	TRBJ2-7	TRBV6-1	CASSEGGQGGREQYF	TGTGCCAGCAGTGAAGGTGGCCAGGGTGGTCGCGAGCAGTACTTC